This TCR beta chain appears in the sequencing data of a study of Ad26.COV2.S vaccination and SARS-CoV-2 variants. Study information: Intramuscular Ad26.COV2.S at 5x10^10 or 1x10^11 viral particles. The study, taken as a whole, reports: From the TCR breadth and depth analyses, total T cell responses may have been underestimated. Those who received vaccine or placebo ended up with similar non-spike TCR breadth.

This sample's treatment: roughly 18 received Ad26.COV2.S at low or high dose, single or two shots; several received placebo; per-sample allocation not given. At day 63 after the first vaccine or placebo injection, samples were drawn. About this clone: Its cognate antigen is unknown.

The CDR3 runs 12 residues. With 0 bases removed from V and 8 bases from J, the gap between germline ends came to 5 bases. CDR1 is ENHRY, CDR2 SYGVKD, per germline. Assay: immunoSEQ multiplex PCR; the TCRdb copy retains only in-frame clones and omits some. The sample has around 500,000 clones, nearly 90% seen once. The receptor comes from a person between 18 and 65 years old who received the Ad26.COV2.S COVID-19 vaccine or a placebo. The source was peripheral blood, collected in a trial of Ad26.COV2.S vaccine versus placebo. The chain has TRBV10-3 and TRBJ2-1; D gene uncertain. CDR3 sequence reads: CAISESRHEQFF. CDR3 DNA sequence: TGTGCCATCAGTGAGTCTAGGCATGAGCAGTTCTTC.